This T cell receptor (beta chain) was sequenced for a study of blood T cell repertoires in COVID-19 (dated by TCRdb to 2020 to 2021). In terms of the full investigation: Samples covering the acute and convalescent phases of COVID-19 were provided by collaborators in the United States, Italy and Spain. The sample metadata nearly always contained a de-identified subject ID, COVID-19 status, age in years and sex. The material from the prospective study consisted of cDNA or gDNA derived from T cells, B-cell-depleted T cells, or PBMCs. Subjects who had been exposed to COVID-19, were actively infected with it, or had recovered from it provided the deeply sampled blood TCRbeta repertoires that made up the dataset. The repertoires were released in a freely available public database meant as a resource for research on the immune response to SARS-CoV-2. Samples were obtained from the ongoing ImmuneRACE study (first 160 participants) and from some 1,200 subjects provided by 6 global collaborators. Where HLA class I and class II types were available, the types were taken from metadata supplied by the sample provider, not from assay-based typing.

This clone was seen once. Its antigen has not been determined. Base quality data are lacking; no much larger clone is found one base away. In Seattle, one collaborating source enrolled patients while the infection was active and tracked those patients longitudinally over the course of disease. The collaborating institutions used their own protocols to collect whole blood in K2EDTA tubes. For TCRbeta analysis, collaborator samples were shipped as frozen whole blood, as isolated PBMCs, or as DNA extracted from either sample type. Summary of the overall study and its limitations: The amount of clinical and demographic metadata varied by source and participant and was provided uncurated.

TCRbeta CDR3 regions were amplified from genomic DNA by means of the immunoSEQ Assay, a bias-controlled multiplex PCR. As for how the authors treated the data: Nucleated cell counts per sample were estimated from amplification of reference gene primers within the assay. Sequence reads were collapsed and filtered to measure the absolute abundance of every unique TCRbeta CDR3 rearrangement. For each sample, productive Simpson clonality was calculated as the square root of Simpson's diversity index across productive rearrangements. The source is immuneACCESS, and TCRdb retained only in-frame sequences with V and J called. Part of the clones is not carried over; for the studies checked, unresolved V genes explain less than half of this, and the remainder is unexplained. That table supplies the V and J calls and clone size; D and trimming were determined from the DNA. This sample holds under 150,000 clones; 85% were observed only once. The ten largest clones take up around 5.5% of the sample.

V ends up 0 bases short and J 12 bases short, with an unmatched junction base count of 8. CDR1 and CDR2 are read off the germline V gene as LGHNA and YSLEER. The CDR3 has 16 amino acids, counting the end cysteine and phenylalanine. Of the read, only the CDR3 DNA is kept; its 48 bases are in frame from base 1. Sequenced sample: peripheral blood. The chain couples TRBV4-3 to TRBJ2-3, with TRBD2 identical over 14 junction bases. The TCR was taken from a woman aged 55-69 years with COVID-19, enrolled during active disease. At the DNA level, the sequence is TGCGCCAGCAGCCAAGAGGGGACTAGCGGGGGAGATCCCCAGTATTTT. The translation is CASSQEGTSGGDPQYF.